Below are 4 T cell receptor beta chains sequenced from a single sample in a study of breast tumors, draining lymph nodes, adjacent tissues. Breast cancer patients provided tissue from their axillary draining lymph nodes. MiXCR, applied by TCRdb to the multiplex PCR reads, yields one record per CDR3 protein. The sample has 130,000 or so distinct CDR3 sequences, about a fifth seen once. Sequenced material: axillary lymph node tissue. Receptors originate from a female donor with breast cancer. Some clones in this sample may be carry-over from other donors' samples.

The gene calls are TRBV28 and TRBJ2-6; no definite D call. CDR1 is MDHEN and CDR2 is SYDVKM in the germline V gene. This CDR3 is built from 14 residues. The germline V and J ends were trimmed by 2 bases and 2 bases, with 4 bases remaining between them. The CDR3 loop is CASSLATGANVLTF. The CDR3 DNA reads TGTGCCAGCAGTTTAGCAACTGGGGCCAACGTCCTGACTTTC.

This chain links TRBV15 with TRBJ2-5; 12 bases line up with TRBD2. This CDR3 region has 16 residues. CDR1 and CDR2 (germline): LNHNV, YYDKDF (reference sequence). With 2 bases clipped from V and 4 bases from J, the junction kept 5 bases outside the gene matches. The CDR3 DNA follows: TGTGCCACCAGCAGAAAACTAGCGGGAGGCGGAGAGACCCAGTACTTC. Translating it yields CATSRKLAGGGETQYF.

Turning to this clonotype: This may stem from a read error, because a much larger clone lies one nucleotide away. The chain has TRBV10-3 and TRBJ2-1; D is possibly TRBD2 (5 bases). CDR3 length equals 11 residues. Between the trimmed V and J ends, which lost 6 bases and 6 bases, there was a span of 6 bases. Germline lookup yields CDR1 ENHRY and CDR2 SYGVKD. In DNA form, the CDR3 reads TGTGCCATCAGGGGAGTCAATGAGCAGTTCTTC. This encodes CAIRGVNEQFF.

This clonotype appeared many times. This chain links TRBV6-1 with TRBJ2-5; D gene unclear. CDR3 length: 14 amino acids. With 1 base removed from V and 5 bases from J, the gap between germline ends came to 11 bases. Germline assignment: CDR1 MNHNS and CDR2 SASEGT. This chain's CDR3 is CASSEGHGLETQYF. The CDR3 coding sequence is TGTGCCAGCAGTGAAGGCCACGGGCTGGAGACCCAGTACTTC.